This entry lists 6 T cell receptor beta chains sequenced from one sample in a study of cytomegalovirus exposure and HLA in healthy donors. The PCR was carried out with 60 Vbeta primers and 13 Jbeta primers. The table came from immunoSEQ multiplex PCR; TCRdb's copy has only in-frame clones and leaves some out. This sample has roughly 100,000 clones, with around 75% found just once. Sequenced: PBMCs. The receptors shown here come from a man aged 25 to 40 in good health and CMV-seronegative.

J is TRBJ2-2 and V is TRBV4-2; TRBD2 aligns across 7 bases. The V gene's germline CDR1 is LGHNA and CDR2 YNFKEQ. The CDR3 contains 19 residues. V lost 2 bases, J lost 2 bases, and 14 bases stayed unmatched. The CDR3 loop is CASSQSRGGGTTNTGELFF. CDR3 coding DNA: TGTGCCAGCAGCCAATCACGCGGCGGAGGGACTACCAACACCGGGGAGCTGTTTTTT.

The chain recombines TRBV5-3 with TRBJ2-5, with D possibly being TRBD2 (6 bases). TRBV5-3 is designated an ORF whose function remains uncertain. The CDR3 runs to 15 residues. The V gene lost 0 bases and the J gene lost 3 bases, with 12 bases spanning the gap. Written as DNA, the CDR3 is TGTGCCAGAAGCTTGGCCCTGGGAGGAGAAGAGACCCAGTACTTC. Its translation is CARSLALGGEETQYF.

The sample holds a few counts of this clone. The rearrangement links TRBV19 to TRBJ2-1; the match to TRBD1 covers 7 bases. Germline-derived CDR1 and CDR2 are LNHDA and SQIVND (reference sequence). The CDR3 has 12 residues. V gave up 10 bases and J gave up 4 bases; unmatched junction bases: 4. The CDR3 sequence: CATSDRYNEQFF. The CDR3 nucleotides read TGTGCCACCTCGGACAGGTACAATGAGCAGTTCTTC. Together with reference TRBV19 and TRBJ2-1, the CDR3 gives the full variable domain: DGGITQSPKYLFRKEGQNVTLSCEQNLNHDAMYWYRQDPGQGLRLIYYSQIVNDFQKGDIAEGYSVSREKKESFPLTVTSAQKNPTAFYLCATSDRYNEQFFGPGTRLTVL.

The CDR3 sequence is CAWSGQGYNQPQHF. The CDR3 region has the DNA TGTGCCTGGAGTGGACAGGGGTATAATCAGCCCCAGCATTTT. The chain is built from TRBV30 and TRBJ1-5, with TRBD1 identical over 8 bases. Trimming took 1 base from V and 4 from J; bases not matched to a gene: 3. This CDR3 comprises 14 residues. In germline, CDR1 is GTSNPN, CDR2 SVGIG (reference sequence).

The chain recombines TRBV7-2 with TRBJ2-5; 8 nucleotides agree with TRBD1. The CDR3 contains 15 residues. CDR1 and CDR2 (germline): SGHTA, FQGNSA. Trimming took 1 base from V and 2 from J; bases not matched to a gene: 3. The CDR3 DNA follows: TGTGCCAGCAGCTTAGAGGGACAGGAACAAGAGACCCAGTACTTC. This sequence encodes CASSLEGQEQETQYF.

CDR3 nucleotides: TGCGCCAGCAGCCTAAACGGTAACTATGGCTACACCTTC. The encoded protein is CASSLNGNYGYTF. This sequence joins TRBV4-1 and TRBJ1-2; D is ambiguous. CDR1 MGHRA and CDR2 YSYEKL come from the germline V gene. V was trimmed by 4 bases and J by 1 base, leaving 7 bases between them. The CDR3 has 13 residues.